What follows is one T cell receptor beta chain and its context. As yet, its antigen is unknown. These data come from a study of beta chain features in type 1 diabetes. Study as a whole: Healthy donors, compared against patients, showed similar age, gender and cell yields. Study-wide findings and caveats: In the patient group, naive, central memory and Treg TCRB repertoires seemed more alike than in the healthy donor group. When Type 1 diabetes patients were examined, their TCRB CDR3s proved moderately but significantly shorter in all four CD4+ subsets. Cells that show high TCR expression could be over-represented by cDNA sequencing.

All of the isolated RNA was reverse transcribed, so expressed TCRB transcripts were sequenced. Sequencing used immunoSEQ multiplex PCR; TCRdb keeps in-frame clones, though not all of them. The table lists 200,000 to 300,000 clones, roughly 22% of them singletons. Based on CD45RO/CCR7/CD25/CD127/CD95/CD27, CD4+ regulatory, stem cell-like memory, naive and central memory cells were sorted. V was clipped by 4 bases and J by 1 base, with 5 bases between them. This CDR3 comprises 13 residues. CDR1 and CDR2 from the germline V gene are SGHDT and YYEEEE. The source of this sequence is a woman between 40 and 55 years old with type 1 diabetes. Sequencing was carried out using naive CD4+ T cells from blood. This chain uses TRBV5-6 with TRBJ2-2, with no clear D. CDR3 region: CASSTGNTGELFF. CDR3 coding DNA: TGTGCCAGCAGCACCGGGAACACCGGGGAGCTGTTTTTT.